This T cell receptor beta chain was observed in a study of CD8 T cells in Susac syndrome. Study conclusions and caveats: As the study acknowledged, the number of individuals who were part of its TCR sequencing and HLA analysis was relatively small.

Sequencing of TCR beta drew on CD8+ and CD4+ T cells from blood. TEMRA cells were FACS-enriched, with CD8+ and CD4+ T cells isolated negatively. Reverse transcription used roughly 0.5 to 1 ug RNA and random hexamers. The amplification used immunoSEQ multiplex PCR on TCR beta CDR3; it spanned 54 Vbeta and 13 Jbeta. MiXCR, run by TCRdb on the immunoSEQ multiplex PCR reads, gives a single entry per CDR3 protein. The sample holds approximately 110,000 distinct CDR3 sequences; about 95% are singletons and the top ten take roughly 0.087%. With respect to this clonotype: Antigen specificity is unknown.

The V end lost 4 bases, the J end lost 9 bases, and 8 bases lay between the germline ends. Germline V CDR1 and CDR2: SGHRS, YFSETQ. This CDR3 contains 11 residues. J is TRBJ2-1 and V is TRBV5-1; D gene unclear. This clonotype was sampled from a human donor in good health. The specimen was CD4+ T cells from PBMCs. The CDR3 loop reads CASSVSVEQFF. DNA for the CDR3: TGCGCCAGCAGCGTGTCGGTTGAGCAGTTCTTC.